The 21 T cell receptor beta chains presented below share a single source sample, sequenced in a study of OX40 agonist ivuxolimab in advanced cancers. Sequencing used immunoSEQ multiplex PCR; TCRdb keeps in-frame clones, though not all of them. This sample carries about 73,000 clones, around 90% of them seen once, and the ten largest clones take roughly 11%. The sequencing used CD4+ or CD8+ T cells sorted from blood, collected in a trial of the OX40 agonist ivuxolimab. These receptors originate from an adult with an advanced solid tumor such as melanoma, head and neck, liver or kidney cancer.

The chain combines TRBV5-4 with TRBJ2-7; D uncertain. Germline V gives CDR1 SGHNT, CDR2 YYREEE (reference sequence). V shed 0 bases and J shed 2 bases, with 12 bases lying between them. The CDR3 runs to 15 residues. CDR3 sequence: CASSLAKRSPYEQYF. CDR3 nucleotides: TGTGCCAGCAGCTTGGCCAAGAGGAGTCCCTACGAGCAGTACTTC.

CDR3 nucleotides: TGTGCCAGCAGCTTAGACCGGGGGCCATACAATGAGCAGTTCTTC. The encoded protein is CASSLDRGPYNEQFF. This chain connects TRBV7-2 to TRBJ2-1; D tentatively fits TRBD1 or TRBD2 (6 bases each). Looked up from germline, CDR1 is SGHTA and CDR2 is FQGNSA. The CDR3 spans 15 residues. Trimming shortened V by 1 base and J by 4 bases, and 11 bases separated the two germline ends.

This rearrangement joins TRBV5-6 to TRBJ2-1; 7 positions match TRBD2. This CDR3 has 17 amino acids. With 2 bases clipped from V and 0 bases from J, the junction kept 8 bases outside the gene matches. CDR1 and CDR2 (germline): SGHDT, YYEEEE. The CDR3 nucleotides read TGTGCCAGCAGCTTTGAGTGGGGGGGAAGCTCCTACAATGAGCAGTTCTTC. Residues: CASSFEWGGSSYNEQFF.

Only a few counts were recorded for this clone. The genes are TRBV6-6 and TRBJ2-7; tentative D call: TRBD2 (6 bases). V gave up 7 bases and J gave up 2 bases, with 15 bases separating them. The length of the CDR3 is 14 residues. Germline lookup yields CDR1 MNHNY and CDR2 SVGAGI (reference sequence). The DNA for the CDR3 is TGTGCCAGCACCACCGGGACTGGTCCCTACGAGCAGTACTTC. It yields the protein CASTTGTGPYEQYF.

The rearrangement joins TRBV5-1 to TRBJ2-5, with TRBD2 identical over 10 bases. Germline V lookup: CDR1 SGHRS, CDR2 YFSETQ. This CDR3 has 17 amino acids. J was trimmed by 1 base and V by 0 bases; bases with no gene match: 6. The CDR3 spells CASSLVVSSGGQETQYF. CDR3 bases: TGCGCCAGCAGCTTGGTAGTGTCTAGCGGGGGCCAAGAGACCCAGTACTTC.

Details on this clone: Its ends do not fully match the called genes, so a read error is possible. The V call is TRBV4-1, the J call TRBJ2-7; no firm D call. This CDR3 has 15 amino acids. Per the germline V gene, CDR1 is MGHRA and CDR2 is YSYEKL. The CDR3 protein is CASSQAPASSYEQYF. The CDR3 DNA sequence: TGCGCCAGCAGTCAAGCCCCGGCGAGCTCCTACGAGCAGTACTTC.

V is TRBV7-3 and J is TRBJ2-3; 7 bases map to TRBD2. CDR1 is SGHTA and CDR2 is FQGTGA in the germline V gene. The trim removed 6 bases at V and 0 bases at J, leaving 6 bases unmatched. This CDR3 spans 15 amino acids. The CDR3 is CASSHSGSSTDTQYF. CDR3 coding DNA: TGTGCCAGCAGTCATAGCGGGTCGAGCACAGATACGCAGTATTTT.

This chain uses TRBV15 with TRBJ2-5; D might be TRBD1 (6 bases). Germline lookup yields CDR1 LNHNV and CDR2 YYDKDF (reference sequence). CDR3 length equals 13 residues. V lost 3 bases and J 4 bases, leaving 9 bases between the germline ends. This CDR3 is CATSSFRGETQYF. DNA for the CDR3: TGTGCCACCAGCAGTTTCAGGGGAGAGACCCAGTACTTC.

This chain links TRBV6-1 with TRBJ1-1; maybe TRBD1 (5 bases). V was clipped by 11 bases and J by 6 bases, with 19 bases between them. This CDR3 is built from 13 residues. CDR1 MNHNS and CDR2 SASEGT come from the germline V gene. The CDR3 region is CAVQGLGGSEAFF. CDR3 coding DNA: TGTGCCGTGCAGGGTCTGGGCGGCTCTGAAGCTTTCTTT.

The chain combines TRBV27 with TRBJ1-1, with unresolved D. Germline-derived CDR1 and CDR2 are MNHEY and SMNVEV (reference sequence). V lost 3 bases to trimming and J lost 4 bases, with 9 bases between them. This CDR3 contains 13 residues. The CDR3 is CASSFGPLTEAFF. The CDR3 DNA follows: TGTGCCAGCAGTTTTGGACCTCTCACTGAAGCTTTCTTT.

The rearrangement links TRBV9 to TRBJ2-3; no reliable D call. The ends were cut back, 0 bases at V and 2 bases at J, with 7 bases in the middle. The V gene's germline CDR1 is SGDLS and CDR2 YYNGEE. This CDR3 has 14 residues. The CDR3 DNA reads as TGTGCCAGCAGCGTAGATCGTGCCACAGATACGCAGTATTTT. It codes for CASSVDRATDTQYF.

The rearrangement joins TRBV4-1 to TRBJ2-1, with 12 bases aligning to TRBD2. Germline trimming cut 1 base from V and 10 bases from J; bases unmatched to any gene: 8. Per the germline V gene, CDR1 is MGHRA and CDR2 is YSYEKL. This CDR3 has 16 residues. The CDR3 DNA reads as TGCGCCAGCAGCCAAGGAACTAGCGGGAGGCTAAAGGAGCAGTTCTTC. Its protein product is CASSQGTSGRLKEQFF.

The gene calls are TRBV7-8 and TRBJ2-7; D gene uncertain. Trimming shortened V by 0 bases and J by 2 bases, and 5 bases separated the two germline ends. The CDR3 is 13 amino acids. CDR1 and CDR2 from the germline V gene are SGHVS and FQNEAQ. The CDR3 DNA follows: TGTGCCAGCAGCTTAGCTGGGGCCTACGAGCAGTACTTC. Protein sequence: CASSLAGAYEQYF.

The chain's CDR3 is CASSIGGERYNEQFF. The CDR3 DNA is TGTGCCAGCAGTATTGGAGGTGAAAGGTACAATGAGCAGTTCTTC. The genes are TRBV27 and TRBJ2-1; perhaps TRBD2 as D (5 bases). Germline V gene sequence: CDR1 MNHEY, CDR2 SMNVEV (reference sequence). The CDR3 spans 15 residues. The V and J ends lost 5 bases and 4 bases respectively, with 15 bases between them.

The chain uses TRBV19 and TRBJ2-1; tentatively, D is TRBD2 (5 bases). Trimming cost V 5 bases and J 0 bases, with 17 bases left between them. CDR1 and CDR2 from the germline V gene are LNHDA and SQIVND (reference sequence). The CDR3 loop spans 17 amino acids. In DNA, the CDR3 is TGTGCCAGTAGTCACGAGGAGGCGCGGAACTCCTACAATGAGCAGTTCTTC. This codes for CASSHEEARNSYNEQFF.

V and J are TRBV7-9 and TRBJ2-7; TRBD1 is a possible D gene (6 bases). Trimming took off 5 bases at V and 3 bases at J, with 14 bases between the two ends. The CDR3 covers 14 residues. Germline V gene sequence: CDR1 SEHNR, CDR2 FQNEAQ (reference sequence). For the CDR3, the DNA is TGTGCCAGCAGCCAGGGGAACATGGACTACGAGCAGTACTTC. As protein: CASSQGNMDYEQYF.

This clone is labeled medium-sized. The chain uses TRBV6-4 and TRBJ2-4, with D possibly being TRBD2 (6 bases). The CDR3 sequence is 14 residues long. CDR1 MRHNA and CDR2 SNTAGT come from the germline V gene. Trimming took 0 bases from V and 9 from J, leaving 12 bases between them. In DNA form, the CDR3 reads TGTGCCAGCAGTGACTCGGTTGGGGGAGGCATTCAGTACTTC. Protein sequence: CASSDSVGGGIQYF.

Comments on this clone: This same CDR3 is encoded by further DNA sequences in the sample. CDR3 nucleotide sequence: TGTGCCAGCAGCCCGCAGGGGGCTGAAGCTTTCTTT. Translating it yields CASSPQGAEAFF. The genes are TRBV7-9 and TRBJ1-1; TRBD1 matches 7 bases. The CDR3 is 12 residues long. Germline CDR1 and CDR2: SEHNR and FQNEAQ (reference sequence). Trimming at V came to 5 bases and at J to 6 bases, leaving 3 bases not matched to a gene.

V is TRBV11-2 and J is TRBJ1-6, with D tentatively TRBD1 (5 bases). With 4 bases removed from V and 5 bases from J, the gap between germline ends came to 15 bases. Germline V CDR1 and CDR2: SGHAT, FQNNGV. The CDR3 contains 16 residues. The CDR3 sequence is CASSSKIQVDNSPLHF. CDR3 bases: TGTGCCAGCAGCTCGAAGATACAGGTCGATAATTCACCCCTCCACTTT.

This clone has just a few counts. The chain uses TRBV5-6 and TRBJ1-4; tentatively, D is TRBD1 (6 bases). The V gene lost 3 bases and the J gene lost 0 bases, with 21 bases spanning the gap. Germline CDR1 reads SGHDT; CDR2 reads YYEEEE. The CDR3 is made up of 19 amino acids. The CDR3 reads CASSSRGGGRIATNEKLFF. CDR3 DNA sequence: TGTGCCAGCAGCTCCAGGGGAGGCGGCCGAATAGCAACTAATGAAAAACTGTTTTTT.

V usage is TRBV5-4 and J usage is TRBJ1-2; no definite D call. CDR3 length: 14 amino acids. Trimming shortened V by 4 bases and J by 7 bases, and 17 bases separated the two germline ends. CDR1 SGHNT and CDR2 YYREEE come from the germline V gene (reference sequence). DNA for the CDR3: TGTGCCAGCAGCCCGCAAACCCCCCATGGTGGCTACACCTTC. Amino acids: CASSPQTPHGGYTF.